One sample yielded the 24 T cell receptor beta chains listed below, sequenced in a study of early T cells in non-severe SARS-CoV-2 infection (dated by TCRdb to the early 2020s). Library construction relied on 5' RACE. Sequencing was performed on a NextSeq 500. The public reads were run again by TCRdb, first through fastp at Q25 and then through MiXCR, and only productive beta chains were kept. Each CDR3 protein appears once, grouped with its most common genes and DNA. Here the sample has 70,000 to 95,000 distinct CDR3 sequences; more than 9% occur a single time. The ten most abundant clones make up nearly 5% of the sample. Sequencing was carried out using whole blood. The receptors derive from an adult who was a healthcare worker with PCR-confirmed SARS-CoV-2 infection or an uninfected control (not recorded which).

This clonotype occurred a few times. The rearrangement links TRBV6-1 to TRBJ2-5; TRBD1 aligns across 10 bases. V shed 7 bases, J shed 2 bases, and the junction held 4 bases outside the gene matches. Per the germline V gene, CDR1 is MNHNS and CDR2 is SASEGT. The CDR3 covers 14 residues. The CDR3 bases are TGTGCCAGCAATCCGGACAGGGGGCAAGAGACCCAGTACTTC. Protein: CASNPDRGQETQYF.

There are many counts of this clonotype. V is TRBV4-2 and J is TRBJ2-5, with 9 bases aligning to TRBD2. With 0 bases clipped from V and 3 bases from J, the junction kept 11 bases outside the gene matches. In germline, CDR1 is LGHNA, CDR2 YNFKEQ. The CDR3 is 18 residues long. This chain's CDR3 is CASSQDGDLAGGKETQYF. In DNA form, the CDR3 reads TGTGCCAGCAGCCAAGATGGGGACTTGGCGGGAGGGAAAGAGACCCAGTACTTC.

This clonotype was recorded at least ten times. CDR3 sequence reads: CASSRGQGRQNYGYTF. As DNA, the CDR3 is TGTGCCAGCAGCCGGGGACAGGGCCGCCAAAACTATGGCTACACCTTC. The chain uses TRBV28 and TRBJ1-2, with 9 bases lining up with TRBD1. This CDR3 is built from 16 residues. Germline assignment: CDR1 MDHEN and CDR2 SYDVKM. The V and J ends lost 6 bases and 2 bases, in that order; junction bases with no gene match: 10.

This clonotype has at least ten counts. This rearrangement joins TRBV5-1 to TRBJ2-2; D is unresolved. Germline CDR1 SGHRS, CDR2 YFSETQ. CDR3 size: 12 residues. Trimming left V 6 bases short and J 4 bases short, with 7 bases between. The CDR3 here is CASTVSTGELFF. CDR3 in DNA: TGCGCCAGCACCGTTAGCACCGGGGAGCTGTTTTTT. The full variable domain, completed using reference TRBV5-1 and TRBJ2-2, is KAGVTQTPRYLIKTRGQQVTLSCSPISGHRSVSWYQQTPGQGLQFLFEYFSETQRNKGNFPGRFSGRQFSNSRSEMNVSTLELGDSALYLCASTVSTGELFFGEGSRLTVL.

This clonotype has more than one count but fewer than ten. The chain carries TRBV5-4 and TRBJ2-5, with 9 bases that match TRBD2. CDR3 length: 17 residues. Trimming at V came to 1 base and at J to 1 base, leaving 8 bases not matched to a gene. Germline CDR1 reads SGHNT; CDR2 reads YYREEE (reference sequence). The CDR3 region has the DNA TGTGCCAGCAGCTTGACCGGGGGCGGGAGGGCCCAAGAGACCCAGTACTTC. Its translation is CASSLTGGGRAQETQYF. The complete variable domain, with remaining parts taken from reference TRBV5-4 and TRBJ2-5, reads ETGVTQSPTHLIKTRGQQVTLRCSSQSGHNTVSWYQQALGQGPQFIFQYYREEENGRGNFPPRFSGLQFPNYSSELNVNALELDDSALYLCASSLTGGGRAQETQYFGPGTRLLVL.

This clonotype was seen many times. The J gene is TRBJ2-7, the V gene TRBV3-1, with D possibly TRBD2 on 5 matching bases. Trimming shortened V by 0 bases and J by 7 bases, and 16 bases separated the two germline ends. CDR3 size: 15 residues. Germline CDR1 LGHDT, CDR2 YNNKEL (reference sequence). In DNA, the CDR3 is TGTGCCAGCAGCCAAGAGCAGGTCGTGGCGGGTGAGCAGTACTTC. Protein product: CASSQEQVVAGEQYF.

The sample holds many counts of this clonotype. J is TRBJ2-5 and V is TRBV21-1; the table's D call of TRBD1 was not tested on the DNA. TRBV21-1 is a pseudogene. The CDR3 spans 15 residues. CDR3 sequence reads: CASSKVGIVQETQYF. The CDR3, as DNA: TGTGCCAGCAGCAAAGTCGGGATTGTCCAAGAGACCCAGTACTTC.

This clonotype showed up just a few times. This sequence joins TRBV29-1 and TRBJ2-7; D remains unclear. Per the germline V gene, CDR1 is SQVTM and CDR2 is ANQGSEA. Trimming shortened V by 4 bases and J by 5 bases, and 9 bases separated the two germline ends. The CDR3 consists of 11 residues. CDR3 DNA sequence: TGCAGCGTTGTTGGCTTTGACGAGCAGTACTTC. This encodes CSVVGFDEQYF.

The V and J genes are TRBV29-1 and TRBJ2-1; D possibly corresponds to TRBD1 (5 bases). CDR1 is SQVTM and CDR2 is ANQGSEA in the germline V gene. The length of the CDR3 is 15 residues. The V end was cut by 1 base, the J end by 4 bases, with 14 bases between. The CDR3 bases are TGCAGCGTTGAAGTTCGATTTGGGGCTTACAATGAGCAGTTCTTC. As protein: CSVEVRFGAYNEQFF.

This clonotype has a handful of counts. The genes are TRBV28 and TRBJ2-5; TRBD2 matches at 11 bases. This CDR3 is built from 16 residues. CDR1 and CDR2 (germline): MDHEN, SYDVKM. The V segment lost 2 bases and the J segment 2 bases; nucleotides outside the gene matches: 4. The CDR3 DNA follows: TGTGCCAGCAGTTTACCGGGACTAGCGGTACAAGAGACCCAGTACTTC. This sequence encodes CASSLPGLAVQETQYF.

This clonotype was seen more than once but under ten times. V and J are TRBV3-1 and TRBJ2-1; D unclear. Trimming removed 4 bases at V and 4 bases at J, with 20 bases between. The germline CDR1 and CDR2 sequences are LGHDT and YNNKEL (reference sequence). The CDR3 consists of 17 residues. The CDR3 loop is CASSPQIMQIGYNEQFF. CDR3 in DNA: TGTGCCAGCAGCCCCCAAATCATGCAAATCGGGTACAATGAGCAGTTCTTC.

With regard to this clonotype: This could be a read error, since a much larger clone is one nucleotide away. The rearrangement uses TRBV6-2 or TRBV6-3 and TRBJ2-1; 12 positions agree with TRBD2. Germline CDR1 reads MNHEY; CDR2 reads SVGEGT. Trimming removed 6 bases from V and 7 bases from J; junction bases left unmatched: 7. This CDR3 is 15 amino acids long. The CDR3 reads CASSYLAGGPNEQFF. The CDR3 DNA sequence: TGTGCCAGCAGCTATCTAGCGGGAGGGCCGAATGAGCAGTTCTTC.

The table lists this clonotype with many counts. The chain has TRBV20-1 and TRBJ2-1; D unclear. V gave up 5 bases and J gave up 4 bases, with 15 bases separating them. Germline V gene lookup returns CDR1 DFQATT and CDR2 SNEGSKA (reference sequence). The CDR3 length is 14 residues. Here the CDR3 reads CSAQDHAWYNEQFF. The CDR3 DNA is TGCAGTGCTCAAGACCATGCCTGGTACAATGAGCAGTTCTTC.

The table lists this clonotype with many counts. This chain links TRBV14 with TRBJ1-6, with a weak D call TRBD1 (6 bases). Germline loops: CDR1 SGHDN, CDR2 FVKESK. The length of the CDR3 is 13 residues. With 6 bases removed from V and 7 bases from J, the gap between germline ends came to 10 bases. The CDR3 nucleotides read TGTGCCAGCAGGGGACACCCGAATTCACCCCTCCACTTT. Translating gives CASRGHPNSPLHF.

This clonotype was counted at least ten times. The rearrangement uses TRBV15 and TRBJ1-4; the D gene is possibly TRBD1 (6 bases). Germline V CDR1 and CDR2: LNHNV, YYDKDF (reference sequence). V lost 0 bases to trimming and J lost 8 bases, with 16 bases between them. The CDR3 is 16 residues long. In DNA, the CDR3 is TGTGCCACCAGCAGAGATCTCTCGCAGGGGAACGAAAAACTGTTTTTT. Protein: CATSRDLSQGNEKLFF.

This clonotype has ten or more counts. The V gene is TRBV10-1, the J gene TRBJ2-4; 7 bases are shared with TRBD2. Germline values: CDR1 WNHNN, CDR2 SYGVQD (reference sequence). The CDR3 sequence is 17 residues long. The junction had 8 bases not matched to a gene; V was cut back by 2 bases and J by 1 base. The CDR3 DNA reads TGCGCCAGCAGTGAGGGGAGGGAGCCTCCGGCCAAAAACATTCAGTACTTC. This translates into CASSEGREPPAKNIQYF.

This chain links TRBV20-1 with TRBJ1-2; 9 bases fit TRBD1. CDR3 size: 14 residues. Germline trimming cut 3 bases from V and 4 bases from J; bases unmatched to any gene: 6. CDR1 and CDR2 (germline): DFQATT, SNEGSKA (reference sequence). The CDR3 is CSASLTGGTYGYTF. The CDR3 nucleotides read TGCAGTGCTAGCCTGACAGGGGGGACCTATGGCTACACCTTC.

This clonotype was picked up many times. The chain employs TRBV28 and TRBJ2-7; the match to TRBD2 covers 11 bases. V lost 5 bases and J lost 7; bases outside the gene matches: 7. From germline, CDR1 is MDHEN and CDR2 SYDVKM. This CDR3 region has 14 residues. The CDR3 nucleotides are TGTGCCAGCAGTCCAGCTAGCGGGAGGAGGGAGCAGTACTTC. As protein: CASSPASGRREQYF.

This clonotype occurred many times. The chain joins TRBV7-9 to TRBJ1-4; 7 bases map to TRBD1. CDR1 and CDR2 from the germline V gene are SEHNR and FQNEAQ (reference sequence). This CDR3 comprises 14 residues. The ends lost 2 bases at V and 8 bases at J; junction bases unmatched: 5. The CDR3 is CASSLKGAEEKLFF. The CDR3 DNA is TGTGCCAGCAGCTTAAAGGGGGCCGAGGAAAAACTGTTTTTT.

This clonotype was counted only a few times. The V call is TRBV5-4, the J call TRBJ2-1; 14 positions agree with TRBD2. The CDR3 extends over 15 amino acids. The ends lost 4 bases at V and 8 bases at J; junction bases unmatched: 5. Germline lookup yields CDR1 SGHNT and CDR2 YYREEE (reference sequence). The CDR3 is CASSLPGLAGDEQFF. The CDR3 DNA reads TGTGCCAGCAGCCTTCCGGGACTAGCGGGAGATGAGCAGTTCTTC. Supplemented by reference TRBV5-4 and TRBJ2-1, the full variable domain reads ETGVTQSPTHLIKTRGQQVTLRCSSQSGHNTVSWYQQALGQGPQFIFQYYREEENGRGNFPPRFSGLQFPNYSSELNVNALELDDSALYLCASSLPGLAGDEQFFGPGTRLTVL.

This clonotype is classed as medium-sized. The rearrangement joins TRBV7-9 to TRBJ2-1; D call uncertain. Germline V lookup: CDR1 SEHNR, CDR2 FQNEAQ (reference sequence). This CDR3 comprises 15 residues. V was trimmed by 2 bases and J by 0 bases, leaving 8 bases between them. The CDR3 nucleotides read TGTGCCAGCAGCTTATATACTGTCTCCTACAATGAGCAGTTCTTC. Its translation: CASSLYTVSYNEQFF.

This clonotype appeared many times. This sequence joins TRBV2 and TRBJ2-2, with D tentatively TRBD1 (6 bases). Trimming left V 1 base short and J 5 bases short, with 8 bases between. CDR1 and CDR2 (germline): SNHLY, FYNNEI. The CDR3 is made up of 14 amino acids. The CDR3 loop is CASSEGTVTGELFF. The CDR3 DNA is TGTGCCAGCAGTGAAGGGACAGTAACCGGGGAGCTGTTTTTT.

This clonotype was seen a handful of times. V gene TRBV7-2 combines with J gene TRBJ1-5; D call uncertain. Germline V gene data show CDR1 as SGHTA and CDR2 as FQGNSA. Trimming left V 1 base short and J 1 base short, with 2 bases between. The CDR3 covers 13 residues. CDR3 residues: CASSLVSNQPQHF. In nucleotides, the CDR3 is TGTGCCAGCAGCTTAGTGAGCAATCAGCCCCAGCATTTT.

This clonotype was detected ten times or more. The J gene is TRBJ2-5, the V gene TRBV7-9; D not certain. Germline assignment: CDR1 SEHNR and CDR2 FQNEAQ (reference sequence). Trimming cost V 5 bases and J 1 base, with 14 bases left between them. This CDR3 spans 15 amino acids. The CDR3: CASSLDGLVQETQYF. DNA for the CDR3: TGTGCCAGCAGCCTGGACGGGCTGGTCCAAGAGACCCAGTACTTC. Filled out from reference TRBV7-9 and TRBJ2-5, the complete variable domain reads DTGVSQNPRHKITKRGQNVTFRCDPISEHNRLYWYRQTLGQGPEFLTYFQNEAQLEKSRLLSDRFSAERPKGSFSTLEIQRTEQGDSAMYLCASSLDGLVQETQYFGPGTRLLVL.